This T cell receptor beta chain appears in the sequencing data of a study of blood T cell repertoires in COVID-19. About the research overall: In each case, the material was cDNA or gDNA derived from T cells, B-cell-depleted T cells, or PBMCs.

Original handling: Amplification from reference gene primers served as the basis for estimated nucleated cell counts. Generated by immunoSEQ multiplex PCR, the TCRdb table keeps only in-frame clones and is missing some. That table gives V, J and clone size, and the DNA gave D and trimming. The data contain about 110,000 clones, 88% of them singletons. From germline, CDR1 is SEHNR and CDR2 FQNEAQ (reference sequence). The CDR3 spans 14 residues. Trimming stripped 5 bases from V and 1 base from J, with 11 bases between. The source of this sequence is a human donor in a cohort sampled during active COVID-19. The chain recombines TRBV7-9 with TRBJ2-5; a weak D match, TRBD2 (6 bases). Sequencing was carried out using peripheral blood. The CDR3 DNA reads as TGTGCCAGCAGCCCTCCCGGGAGCCAAGAGACCCAGTACTTC. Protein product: CASSPPGSQETQYF.